The present T cell receptor (beta chain) was sequenced within a study of blood T cell repertoires in COVID-19. Study overall: Acute and convalescent COVID-19 specimens originated in the United States, Italy and Spain. PBMCs, B-cell-depleted T cells, or T cells provided the cDNA or gDNA that made up the material.

Original methodology: Counts of nucleated cells, estimated from reference gene primer amplification, were obtained. Produced via immunoSEQ multiplex PCR; TCRdb's table is partial and in-frame only. V and J calls and clone size are copied from that table; D and trimming were computed from the DNA. The sample yields approximately 73,000 clones, about four fifths seen once. CDR3 length: 10 amino acids. V lost 10 bases and J lost 9; bases outside the gene matches: 4. Germline V gives CDR1 MNHEY, CDR2 SMNVEV (reference sequence). This receptor was obtained from a woman aged 70-85 years with acute or convalescent COVID-19. The V and J genes are TRBV27 and TRBJ1-2; 8 bases match TRBD1. Sequenced: peripheral blood. Here the CDR3 reads CATRGLSYTF. DNA for the CDR3: TGTGCCACCAGGGGGCTCAGCTACACCTTC.